This TCR beta chain emerged from a study of shared clonotypes between healthy human individuals. The study ran the assay at deep level. Only in-frame clones appear in the TCRdb table, and some are missing; sequencing was by immunoSEQ multiplex PCR. This sample has around 2.5 million clones, with over 85% found just once. CDR1 and CDR2 (germline): ENHRY, SYGVKD. The CDR3 totals 15 residues. Germline trimming cut 6 bases from V and 4 bases from J; bases unmatched to any gene: 7. Those who donated were healthy HIV-negative adults, with no recent acute infections or vaccinations reported. A CD45RA-negative memory subset and a CD45RA+ naive subset were separated from the CD4+ cells.

The sequenced sample consisted of naive CD4+ T cells from PBMCs. Subset denoted: CD45RA+ positively selected. The clonotype comes from a young man in good health. Some clones in this sample may be carry-over from other donors' samples. The chain links TRBV10-3 to TRBJ1-4; 8 bases match TRBD1. The CDR3 loop reads CAIRAQGADNEKLFF. As DNA, the CDR3 is TGTGCCATCAGAGCTCAGGGGGCAGATAATGAAAAACTGTTTTTT.